These 5 T cell receptor beta chains originate from one sample sequenced in a study of T cell changes during pregnancy in multiple sclerosis. Using immunoSEQ multiplex PCR, the repertoire was profiled, and TCRdb retains in-frame clones only, with some absent. The table includes around 75,000 clones, around 94% detected once. This material consisted of CD4+ T cells from peripheral blood mononuclear cells, taken after pregnancy. All receptors come from a female donor with multiple sclerosis, enrolled in a pregnancy study.

This clone was picked up one time. The V call is TRBV7-9, the J call TRBJ1-1; D gene unclear. This CDR3 spans 15 amino acids. V lost 6 bases and J 6 bases, leaving 20 bases between the germline ends. Germline V gives CDR1 SEHNR, CDR2 FQNEAQ (reference sequence). CDR3 amino acids: CASRTDGHLGAEAFF. In DNA, the CDR3 is TGTGCCAGCAGAACTGACGGGCATCTCGGGGCTGAAGCTTTCTTT.

The chain uses TRBV15 and TRBJ1-1, with 7 bases identical to TRBD1. The ends lost 5 bases at V and 7 bases at J; junction bases unmatched: 10. Germline CDR1 reads LNHNV; CDR2 reads YYDKDF (reference sequence). There are 14 residues in the CDR3. CDR3 nucleotide sequence: TGTGCCACCAGCTTCGGGGACAGACACCTTGAAGCTTTCTTT. It encodes CATSFGDRHLEAFF.

The count of this clone is one. The chain is built from TRBV28 and TRBJ2-5; the match to TRBD1 covers 7 bases. The length of the CDR3 is 12 residues. From germline, CDR1 is MDHEN and CDR2 SYDVKM. V was clipped by 6 bases and J by 5 bases; unmatched bases: 3. The CDR3 reads CASSTGVETQYF. CDR3 nucleotide sequence: TGTGCCAGCAGCACAGGGGTCGAGACCCAGTACTTC.

V usage is TRBV27 and J usage is TRBJ1-1; perhaps TRBD1 as D (6 bases). Germline-derived CDR1 and CDR2 are MNHEY and SMNVEV (reference sequence). Deletions cut 3 bases from V and 5 bases from J, with 13 bases between. The CDR3 runs to 14 residues. CDR3 coding DNA: TGTGCCAGCAGTTTTCTGACAGGTAGGACTGAAGCTTTCTTT. This codes for CASSFLTGRTEAFF.

V and J are TRBV29-1 and TRBJ1-1, with a tentative D call TRBD1 (6 bases). Germline-derived CDR1 and CDR2 are SQVTM and ANQGSEA. The ends were cut back, 4 bases at V and 3 bases at J, with 15 bases in the middle. The length of the CDR3 is 14 residues. The CDR3 loop reads CSVGVNRDHTEAFF. The CDR3, as DNA: TGCAGCGTTGGGGTTAACAGGGACCACACTGAAGCTTTCTTT.